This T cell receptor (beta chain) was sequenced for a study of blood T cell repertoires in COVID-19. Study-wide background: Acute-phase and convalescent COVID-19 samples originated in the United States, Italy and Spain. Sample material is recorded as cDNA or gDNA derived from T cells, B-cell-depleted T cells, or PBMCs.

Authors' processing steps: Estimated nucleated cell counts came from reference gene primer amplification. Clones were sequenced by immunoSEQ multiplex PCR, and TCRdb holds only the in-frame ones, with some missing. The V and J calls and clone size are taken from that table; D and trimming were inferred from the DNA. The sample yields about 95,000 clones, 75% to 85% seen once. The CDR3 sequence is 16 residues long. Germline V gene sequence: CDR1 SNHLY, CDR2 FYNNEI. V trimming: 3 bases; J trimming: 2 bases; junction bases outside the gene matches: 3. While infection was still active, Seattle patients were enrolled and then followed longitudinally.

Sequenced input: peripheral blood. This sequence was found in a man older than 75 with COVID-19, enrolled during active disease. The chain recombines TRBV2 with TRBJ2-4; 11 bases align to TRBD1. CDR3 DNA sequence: TGTGCCAGCAGTGAGGGACAGGGGGTTACCAAAAACATTCAGTACTTC. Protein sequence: CASSEGQGVTKNIQYF.